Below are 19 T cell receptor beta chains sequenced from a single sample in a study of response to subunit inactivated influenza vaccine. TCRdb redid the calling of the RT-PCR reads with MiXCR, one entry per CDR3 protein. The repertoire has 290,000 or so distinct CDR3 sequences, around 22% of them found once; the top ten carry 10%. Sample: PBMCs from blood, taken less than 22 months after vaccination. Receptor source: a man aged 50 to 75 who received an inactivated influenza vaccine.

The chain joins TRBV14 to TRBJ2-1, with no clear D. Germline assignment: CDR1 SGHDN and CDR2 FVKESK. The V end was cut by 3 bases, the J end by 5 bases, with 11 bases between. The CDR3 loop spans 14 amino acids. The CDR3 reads CASSHGDNHNEQFF. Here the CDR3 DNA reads TGTGCCAGCAGCCACGGCGACAACCACAATGAGCAGTTCTTC.

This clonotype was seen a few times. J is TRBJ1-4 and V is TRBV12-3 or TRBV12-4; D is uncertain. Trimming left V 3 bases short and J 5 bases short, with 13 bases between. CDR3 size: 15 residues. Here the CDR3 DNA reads TGTGCCAGCAGTTTCCATCTGGGTAAAAATGAAAAACTGTTTTTT. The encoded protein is CASSFHLGKNEKLFF.

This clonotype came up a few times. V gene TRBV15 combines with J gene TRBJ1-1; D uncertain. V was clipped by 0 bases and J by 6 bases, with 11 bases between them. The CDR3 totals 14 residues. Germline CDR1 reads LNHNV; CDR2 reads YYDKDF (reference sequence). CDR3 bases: TGTGCCACCAGCAGAGATCGAGGTGGTCCTGAAGCTTTCTTT. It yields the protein CATSRDRGGPEAFF.

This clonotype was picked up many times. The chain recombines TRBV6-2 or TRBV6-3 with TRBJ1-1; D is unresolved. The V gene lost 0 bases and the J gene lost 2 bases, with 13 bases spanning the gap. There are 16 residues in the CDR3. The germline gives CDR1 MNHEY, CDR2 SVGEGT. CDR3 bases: TGTGCCAGCAGTTACTCTCAAACAGAGATTAACACTGAAGCTTTCTTT. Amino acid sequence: CASSYSQTEINTEAFF.

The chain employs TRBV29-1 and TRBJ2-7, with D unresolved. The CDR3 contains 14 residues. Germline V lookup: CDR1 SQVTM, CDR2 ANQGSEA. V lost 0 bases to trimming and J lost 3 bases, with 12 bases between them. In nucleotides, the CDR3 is TGCAGCGTTGAAGATCCTAAAAACGGCTACGAGCAGTACTTC. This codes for CSVEDPKNGYEQYF.

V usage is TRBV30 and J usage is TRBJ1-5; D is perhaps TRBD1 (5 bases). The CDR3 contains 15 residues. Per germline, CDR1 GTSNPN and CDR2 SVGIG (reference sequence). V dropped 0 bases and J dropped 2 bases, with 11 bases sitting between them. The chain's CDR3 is CAWSVGVGGNQPQHF. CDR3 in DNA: TGTGCCTGGAGTGTGGGGGTGGGCGGCAATCAGCCCCAGCATTTT.

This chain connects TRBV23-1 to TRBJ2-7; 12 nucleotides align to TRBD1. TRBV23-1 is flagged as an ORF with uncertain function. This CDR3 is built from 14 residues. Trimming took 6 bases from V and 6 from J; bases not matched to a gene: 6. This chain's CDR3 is CASRRGTGGCEQYF. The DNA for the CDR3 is TGCGCCAGCAGGAGGGGGACAGGGGGCTGCGAGCAGTACTTC.

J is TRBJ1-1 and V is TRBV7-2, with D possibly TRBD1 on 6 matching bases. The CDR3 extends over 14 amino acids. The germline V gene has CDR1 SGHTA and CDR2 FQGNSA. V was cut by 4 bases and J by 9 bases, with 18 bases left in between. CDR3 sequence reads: CASSSRGGGTKAFF. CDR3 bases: TGTGCCAGCAGCTCCAGGGGAGGGGGGACTAAAGCTTTCTTT. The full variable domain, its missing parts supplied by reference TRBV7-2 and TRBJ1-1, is GAGVSQSPSNKVTEKGKDVELRCDPISGHTALYWYRQSLGQGLEFLIYFQGNSAPDKSGLPSDRFSAERTGGSVSTLTIQRTQQEDSAVYLCASSSRGGGTKAFFGQGTRLTVV.

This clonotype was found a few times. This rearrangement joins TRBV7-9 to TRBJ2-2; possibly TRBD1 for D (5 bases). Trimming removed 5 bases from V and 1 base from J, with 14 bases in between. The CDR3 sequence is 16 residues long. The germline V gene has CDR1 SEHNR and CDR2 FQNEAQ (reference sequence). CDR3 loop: CASSQRLRGNTGELFF. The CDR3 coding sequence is TGTGCCAGCAGCCAAAGATTAAGGGGGAACACCGGGGAGCTGTTTTTT.

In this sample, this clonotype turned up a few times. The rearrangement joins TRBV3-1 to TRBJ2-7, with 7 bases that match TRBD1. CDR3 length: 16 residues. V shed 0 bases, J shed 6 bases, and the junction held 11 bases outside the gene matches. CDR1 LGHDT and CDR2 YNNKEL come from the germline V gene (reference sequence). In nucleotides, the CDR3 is TGTGCCAGCAGCCAAGACGGAGTCAGGGGGAAGGTCGAGCAGTACTTC. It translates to CASSQDGVRGKVEQYF.

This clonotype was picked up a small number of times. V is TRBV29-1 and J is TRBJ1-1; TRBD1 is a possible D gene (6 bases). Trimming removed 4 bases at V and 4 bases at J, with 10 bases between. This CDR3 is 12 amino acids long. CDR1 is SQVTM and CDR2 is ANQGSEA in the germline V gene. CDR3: CSVGGGPTEAFF. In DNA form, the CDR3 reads TGCAGCGTTGGGGGGGGGCCCACTGAAGCTTTCTTT.

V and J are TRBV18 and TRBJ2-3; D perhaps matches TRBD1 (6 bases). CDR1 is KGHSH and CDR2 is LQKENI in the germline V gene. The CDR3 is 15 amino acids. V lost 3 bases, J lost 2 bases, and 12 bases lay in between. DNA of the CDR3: TGTGCCAGCTCACCCAGAGGACAGCCCACAGATACGCAGTATTTT. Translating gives CASSPRGQPTDTQYF.

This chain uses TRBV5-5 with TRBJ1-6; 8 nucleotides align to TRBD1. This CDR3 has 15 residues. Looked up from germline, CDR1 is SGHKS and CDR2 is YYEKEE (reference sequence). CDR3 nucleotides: TGTCTCAGCAGCTTCTCCGGGACAGGAGGTTCACCCCTCCACTTT. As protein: CLSSFSGTGGSPLHF.

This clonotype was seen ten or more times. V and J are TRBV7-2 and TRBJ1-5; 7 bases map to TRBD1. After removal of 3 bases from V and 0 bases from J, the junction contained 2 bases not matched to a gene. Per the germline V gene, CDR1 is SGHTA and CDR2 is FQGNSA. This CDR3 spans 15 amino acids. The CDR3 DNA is TGTGCCAGCAGCTTGCGACAGGGTAGCAATCAGCCCCAGCATTTT. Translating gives CASSLRQGSNQPQHF.

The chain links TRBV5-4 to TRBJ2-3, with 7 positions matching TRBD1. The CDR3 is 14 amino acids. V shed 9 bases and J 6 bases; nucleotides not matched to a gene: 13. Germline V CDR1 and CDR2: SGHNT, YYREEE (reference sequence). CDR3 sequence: CATGDRYSPDTQYF. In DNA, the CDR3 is TGTGCCACCGGGGACAGATATTCCCCTGATACGCAGTATTTT.

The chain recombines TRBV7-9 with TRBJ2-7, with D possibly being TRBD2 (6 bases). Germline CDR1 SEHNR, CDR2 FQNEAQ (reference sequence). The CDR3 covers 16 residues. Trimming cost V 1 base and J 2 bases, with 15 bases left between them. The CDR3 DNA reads TGTGCCAGCAGCTTAGGGGGCGGGGCAACCCCCTACGAGCAGTACTTC. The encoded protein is CASSLGGGATPYEQYF.

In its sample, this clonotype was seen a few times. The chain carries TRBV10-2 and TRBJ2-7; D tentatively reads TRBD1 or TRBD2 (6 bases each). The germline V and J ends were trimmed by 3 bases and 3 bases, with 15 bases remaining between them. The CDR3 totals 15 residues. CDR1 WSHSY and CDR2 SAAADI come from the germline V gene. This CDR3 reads CASSEGPKGGYEQYF. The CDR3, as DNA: TGCGCCAGCAGTGAAGGCCCAAAGGGGGGCTACGAGCAGTACTTC.

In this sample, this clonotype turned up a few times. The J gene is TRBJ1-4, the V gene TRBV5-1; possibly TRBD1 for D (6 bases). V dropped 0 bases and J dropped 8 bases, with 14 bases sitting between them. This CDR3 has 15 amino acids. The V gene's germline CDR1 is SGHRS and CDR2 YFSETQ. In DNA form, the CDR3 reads TGCGCCAGCAGCTTGGACACAGGGTTGAAGGAAAAACTGTTTTTT. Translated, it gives CASSLDTGLKEKLFF.

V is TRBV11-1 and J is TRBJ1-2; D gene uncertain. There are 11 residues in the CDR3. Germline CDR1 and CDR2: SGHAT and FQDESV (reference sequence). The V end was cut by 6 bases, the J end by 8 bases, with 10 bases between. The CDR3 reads CASSTEGGYTF. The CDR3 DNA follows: TGTGCCAGCAGTACCGAGGGCGGCTACACCTTC.